The T cell receptor (beta chain) under discussion was sequenced for a study of cytomegalovirus exposure and HLA in healthy donors. For the study at large: A prior analysis found around 110 million unique TCR beta sequences from 150 million to 200 million T cells.

The PCR contained 60 Vbeta and 13 Jbeta primers. Assay: immunoSEQ multiplex PCR; the TCRdb copy retains only in-frame clones and omits some. The data contain more than 85,000 clones, over 75% of them singletons. Germline-derived CDR1 and CDR2 are SGHVS and FQNEAQ. The length of the CDR3 is 15 residues. J lost 3 bases, V lost 4 bases, and 5 bases had no gene match. The source of this sequence is a middle-aged woman in good health and CMV-seropositive. Sequenced sample: PBMCs. The rearrangement links TRBV7-8 to TRBJ2-3, with 9 bases that match TRBD1. The CDR3 sequence: CASSWGQGTTDTQYF. Here the CDR3 DNA reads TGTGCCAGCAGCTGGGGACAGGGTACTACAGATACGCAGTATTTT.